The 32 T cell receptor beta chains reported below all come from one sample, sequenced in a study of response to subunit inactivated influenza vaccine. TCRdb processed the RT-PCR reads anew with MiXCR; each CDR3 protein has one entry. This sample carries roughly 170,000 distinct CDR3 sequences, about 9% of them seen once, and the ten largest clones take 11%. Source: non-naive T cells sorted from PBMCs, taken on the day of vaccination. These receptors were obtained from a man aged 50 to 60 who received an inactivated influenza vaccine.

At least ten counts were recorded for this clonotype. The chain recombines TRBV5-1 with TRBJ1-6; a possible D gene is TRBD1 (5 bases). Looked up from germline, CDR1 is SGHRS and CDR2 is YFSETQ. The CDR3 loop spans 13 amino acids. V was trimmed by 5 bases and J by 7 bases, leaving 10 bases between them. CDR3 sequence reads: CASRDTENSPLHF. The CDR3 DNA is TGCGCCAGCAGGGACACAGAGAATTCACCCCTCCACTTT.

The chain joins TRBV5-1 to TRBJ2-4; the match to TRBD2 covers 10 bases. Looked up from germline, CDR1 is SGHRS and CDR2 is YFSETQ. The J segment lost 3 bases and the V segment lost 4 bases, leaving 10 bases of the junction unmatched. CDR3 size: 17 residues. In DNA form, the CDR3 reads TGCGCCAGCAGCCCCCTCAGCGGGGGGGGGGGCAAAAACATTCAGTACTTC. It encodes CASSPLSGGGGKNIQYF.

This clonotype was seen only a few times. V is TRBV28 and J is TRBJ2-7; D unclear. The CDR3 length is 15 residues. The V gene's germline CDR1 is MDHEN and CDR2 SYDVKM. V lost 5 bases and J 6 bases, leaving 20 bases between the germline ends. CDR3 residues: CASSRARVLPPEQYF. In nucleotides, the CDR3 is TGTGCCAGCAGTAGAGCTCGGGTTCTGCCGCCCGAGCAGTACTTC.

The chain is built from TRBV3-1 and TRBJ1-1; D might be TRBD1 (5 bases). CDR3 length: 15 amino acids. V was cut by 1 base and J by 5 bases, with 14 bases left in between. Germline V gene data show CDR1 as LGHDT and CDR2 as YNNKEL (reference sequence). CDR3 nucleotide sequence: TGTGCCAGCAGCCAAGGGCCAGGGTGGGGGACTGAAGCTTTCTTT. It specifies CASSQGPGWGTEAFF.

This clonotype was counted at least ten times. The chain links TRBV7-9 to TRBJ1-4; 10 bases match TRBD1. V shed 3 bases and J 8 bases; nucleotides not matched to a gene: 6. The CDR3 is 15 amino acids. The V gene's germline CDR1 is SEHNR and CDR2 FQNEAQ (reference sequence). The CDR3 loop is CASSLPGQGSEKLFF. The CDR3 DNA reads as TGTGCCAGCAGCTTGCCGGGACAGGGGAGCGAAAAACTGTTTTTT.

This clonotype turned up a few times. The CDR3 coding sequence is TGCAGTGCTAGGGCTAGCGGGGGATATGAGCAGTTCTTC. It codes for CSARASGGYEQFF. V gene TRBV20-1 combines with J gene TRBJ2-1; 10 nucleotides align to TRBD2. Per the germline V gene, CDR1 is DFQATT and CDR2 is SNEGSKA (reference sequence). After removal of 3 bases from V and 8 bases from J, the junction contained 4 bases not matched to a gene. The CDR3 extends over 13 amino acids.

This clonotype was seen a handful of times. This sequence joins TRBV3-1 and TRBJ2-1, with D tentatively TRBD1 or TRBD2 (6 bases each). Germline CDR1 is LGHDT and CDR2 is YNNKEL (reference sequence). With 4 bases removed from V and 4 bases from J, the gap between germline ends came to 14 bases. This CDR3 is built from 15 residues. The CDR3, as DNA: TGTGCCAGCAGCCGGGGGGCTAGCAGATACAATGAGCAGTTCTTC. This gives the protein CASSRGASRYNEQFF.

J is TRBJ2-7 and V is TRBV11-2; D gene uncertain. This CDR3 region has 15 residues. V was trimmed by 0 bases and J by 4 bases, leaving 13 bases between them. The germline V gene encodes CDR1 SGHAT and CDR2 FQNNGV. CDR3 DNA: TGTGCCAGCAGCTTAGATACTGCTAGGATTTACGAGCAGTACTTC. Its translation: CASSLDTARIYEQYF.

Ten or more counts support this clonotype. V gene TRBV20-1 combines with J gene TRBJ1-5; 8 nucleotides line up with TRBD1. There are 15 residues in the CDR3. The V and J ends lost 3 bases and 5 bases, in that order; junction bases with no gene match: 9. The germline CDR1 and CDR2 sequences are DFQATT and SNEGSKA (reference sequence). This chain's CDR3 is CSASRQGRGDQPQHF. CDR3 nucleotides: TGCAGTGCTAGTCGACAGGGGCGAGGGGATCAGCCCCAGCATTTT.

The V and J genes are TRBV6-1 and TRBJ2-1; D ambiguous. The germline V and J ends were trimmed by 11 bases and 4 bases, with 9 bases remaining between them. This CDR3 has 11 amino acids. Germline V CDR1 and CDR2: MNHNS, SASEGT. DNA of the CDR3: TGTGCCGGAGAAACGTACAATGAGCAGTTCTTC. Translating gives CAGETYNEQFF.

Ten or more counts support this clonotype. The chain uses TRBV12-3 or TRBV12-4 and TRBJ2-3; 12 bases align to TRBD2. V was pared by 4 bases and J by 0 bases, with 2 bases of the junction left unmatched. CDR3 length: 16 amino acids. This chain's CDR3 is CASSSTSGGSTDTQYF. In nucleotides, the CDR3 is TGTGCCAGCAGTTCGACTAGCGGGGGAAGCACAGATACGCAGTATTTT.

The CDR3 DNA reads TGTGCCAGCACGGGACAGGGGGCTGGAGGCTACACCTTC. Protein: CASTGQGAGGYTF. The chain links TRBV27 to TRBJ1-2; 12 bases are a match to TRBD1. The junction had 5 bases not matched to a gene; V was cut back by 7 bases and J by 8 bases. The CDR3 is made up of 13 amino acids. In germline, CDR1 is MNHEY, CDR2 SMNVEV (reference sequence).

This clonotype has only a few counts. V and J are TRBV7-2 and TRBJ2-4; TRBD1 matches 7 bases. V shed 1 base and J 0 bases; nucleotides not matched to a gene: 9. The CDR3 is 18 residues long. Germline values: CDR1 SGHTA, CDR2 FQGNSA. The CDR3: CASSLGLEGALAKNIQYF. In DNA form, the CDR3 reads TGTGCCAGCAGCTTAGGGCTCGAGGGGGCTTTAGCCAAAAACATTCAGTACTTC.

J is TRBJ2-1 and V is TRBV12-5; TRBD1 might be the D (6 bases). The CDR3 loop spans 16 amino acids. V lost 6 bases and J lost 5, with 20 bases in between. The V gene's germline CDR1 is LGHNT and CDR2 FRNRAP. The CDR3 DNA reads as TGTGCTAGTGGACTGATGGGTGTTACAGGGAACAATGAGCAGTTCTTC. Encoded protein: CASGLMGVTGNNEQFF.

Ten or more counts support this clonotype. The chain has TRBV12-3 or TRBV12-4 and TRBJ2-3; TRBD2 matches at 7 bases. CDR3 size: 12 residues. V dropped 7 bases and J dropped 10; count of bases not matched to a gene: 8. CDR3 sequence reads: CASIKTSSPQYF. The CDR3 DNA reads TGTGCCAGCATCAAGACTAGCAGTCCGCAGTATTTT.

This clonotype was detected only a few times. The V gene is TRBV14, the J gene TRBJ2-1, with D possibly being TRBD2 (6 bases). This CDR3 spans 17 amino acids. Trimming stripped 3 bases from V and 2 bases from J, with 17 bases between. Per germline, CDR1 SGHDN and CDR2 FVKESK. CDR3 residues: CASSHAPGLGTYNEQFF. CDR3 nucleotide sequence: TGTGCCAGCAGCCATGCACCGGGACTCGGTACCTACAATGAGCAGTTCTTC. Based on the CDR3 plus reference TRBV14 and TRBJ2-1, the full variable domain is EAGVTQFPSHSVIEKGQTVTLRCDPISGHDNLYWYRRVMGKEIKFLLHFVKESKQDESGMPNNRFLAERTGGTYSTLKVQPAELEDSGVYFCASSHAPGLGTYNEQFFGPGTRLTVL.

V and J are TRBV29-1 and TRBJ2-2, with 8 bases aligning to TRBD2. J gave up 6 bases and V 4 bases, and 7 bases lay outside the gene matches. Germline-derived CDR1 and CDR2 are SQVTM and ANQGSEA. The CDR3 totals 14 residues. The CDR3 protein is CSVVGTSTPGELFF. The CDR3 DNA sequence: TGCAGCGTTGTCGGGACTAGTACCCCCGGGGAGCTGTTTTTT.

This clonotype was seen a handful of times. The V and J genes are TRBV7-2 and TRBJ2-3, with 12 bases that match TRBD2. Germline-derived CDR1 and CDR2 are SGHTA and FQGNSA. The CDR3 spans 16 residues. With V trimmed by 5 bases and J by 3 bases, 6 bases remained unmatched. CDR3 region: CASSPSTSGRTDTQYF. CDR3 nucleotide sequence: TGTGCCAGCAGCCCTAGCACTAGCGGGAGGACAGATACGCAGTATTTT. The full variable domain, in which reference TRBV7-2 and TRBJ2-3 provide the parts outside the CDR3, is GAGVSQSPSNKVTEKGKDVELRCDPISGHTALYWYRQSLGQGLEFLIYFQGNSAPDKSGLPSDRFSAERTGGSVSTLTIQRTQQEDSAVYLCASSPSTSGRTDTQYFGPGTRLTVL.

CDR3 residues: CASSVRPGTGKETQYF. CDR3 coding DNA: TGTGCCAGCAGCGTACGTCCCGGGACAGGAAAAGAGACCCAGTACTTC. The V and J genes are TRBV9 and TRBJ2-5, with 8 bases aligning to TRBD1. Germline trimming cut 1 base from V and 3 bases from J; bases unmatched to any gene: 8. CDR1 is SGDLS, CDR2 YYNGEE, per germline. The CDR3 has 16 amino acids.

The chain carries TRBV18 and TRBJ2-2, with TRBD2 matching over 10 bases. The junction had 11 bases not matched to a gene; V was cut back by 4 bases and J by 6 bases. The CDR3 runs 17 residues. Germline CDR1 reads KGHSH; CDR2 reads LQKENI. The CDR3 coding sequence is TGTGCCAGCTCACGTTTCCCTAGCGGGAGATTTGCCGGGGAGCTGTTTTTT. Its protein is CASSRFPSGRFAGELFF.

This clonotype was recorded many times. The CDR3 loop is CASGLGTGGSSGNTIYF. For the CDR3, the DNA is TGTGCCAGCGGCCTGGGGACAGGGGGCAGCTCTGGAAACACCATATATTTT. This chain uses TRBV12-3 or TRBV12-4 with TRBJ1-3; TRBD1 agrees at 12 bases. The CDR3 covers 17 residues. V lost 8 bases and J lost 0; bases outside the gene matches: 8.

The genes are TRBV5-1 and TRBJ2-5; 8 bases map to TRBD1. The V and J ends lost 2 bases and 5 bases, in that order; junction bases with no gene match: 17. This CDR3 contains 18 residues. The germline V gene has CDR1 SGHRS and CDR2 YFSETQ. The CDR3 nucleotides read TGCGCCAGCAGCTTCGGCCTAGGACAGGGCAGACGAAGGGAGACCCAGTACTTC. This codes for CASSFGLGQGRRRETQYF.

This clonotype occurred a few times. CDR3 in DNA: TGTGCCAGCAGCCCGGGAGCGACGTACAATGAGCAGTTCTTC. This translates into CASSPGATYNEQFF. This rearrangement joins TRBV7-3 to TRBJ2-1; weak D call: TRBD2 (6 bases). Germline V CDR1 and CDR2: SGHTA, FQGTGA. The CDR3 extends over 14 amino acids. Trimming pared 5 bases from V and 4 bases from J, leaving 12 bases between.

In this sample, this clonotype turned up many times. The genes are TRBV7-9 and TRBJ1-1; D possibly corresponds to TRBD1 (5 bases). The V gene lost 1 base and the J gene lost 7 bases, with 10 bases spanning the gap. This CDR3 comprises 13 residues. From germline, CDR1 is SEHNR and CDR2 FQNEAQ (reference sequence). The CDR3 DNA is TGTGCCAGCAGCTTAGTACAGGCGAATGAAGCTTTCTTT. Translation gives CASSLVQANEAFF.

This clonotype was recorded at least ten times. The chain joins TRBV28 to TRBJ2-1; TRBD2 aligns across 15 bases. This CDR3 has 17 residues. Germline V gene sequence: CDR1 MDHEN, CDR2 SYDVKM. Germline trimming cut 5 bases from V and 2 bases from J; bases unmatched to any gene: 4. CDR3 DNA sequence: TGTGCCAGCAGTACAGGACTAGCGGGAGGGCCCTACAATGAGCAGTTCTTC. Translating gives CASSTGLAGGPYNEQFF.

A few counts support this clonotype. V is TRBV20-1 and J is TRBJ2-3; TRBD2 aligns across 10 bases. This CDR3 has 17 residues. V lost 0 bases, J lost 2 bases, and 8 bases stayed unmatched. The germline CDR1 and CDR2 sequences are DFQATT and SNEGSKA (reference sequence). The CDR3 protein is CSARDSGTSDYTDTQYF. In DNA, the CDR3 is TGCAGTGCTAGAGATTCCGGGACTAGCGACTACACAGATACGCAGTATTTT.

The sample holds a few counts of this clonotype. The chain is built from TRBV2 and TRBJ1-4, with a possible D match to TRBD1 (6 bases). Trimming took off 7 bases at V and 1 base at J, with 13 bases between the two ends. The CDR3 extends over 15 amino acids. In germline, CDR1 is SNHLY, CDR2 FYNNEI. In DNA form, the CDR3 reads TGTGCCAGCATACGGGGGGCAGGAACTAATGAAAAACTGTTTTTT. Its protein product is CASIRGAGTNEKLFF. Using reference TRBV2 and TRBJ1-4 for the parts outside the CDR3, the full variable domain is EPEVTQTPSHQVTQMGQEVILRCVPISNHLYFYWYRQILGQKVEFLVSFYNNEISEKSEIFDDQFSVERPDGSNFTLKIRSTKLEDSAMYFCASIRGAGTNEKLFFGSGTQLSVL.

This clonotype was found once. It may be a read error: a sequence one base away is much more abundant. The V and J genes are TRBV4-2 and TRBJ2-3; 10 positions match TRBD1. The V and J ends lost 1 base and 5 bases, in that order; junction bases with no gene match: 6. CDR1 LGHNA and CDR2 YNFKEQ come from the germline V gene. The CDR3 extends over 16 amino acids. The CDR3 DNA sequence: TGTGCCAGCAGCCAAGCCCACCGGACAGGGGGAGATACGCAGTATTTT. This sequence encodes CASSQAHRTGGDTQYF.

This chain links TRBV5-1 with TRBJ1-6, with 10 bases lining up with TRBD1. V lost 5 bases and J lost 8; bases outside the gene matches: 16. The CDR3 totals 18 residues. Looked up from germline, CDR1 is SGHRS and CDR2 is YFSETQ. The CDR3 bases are TGCGCCAGCAGTCCCTTCTATAGGACAGGGGGAACGGATTCACCCCTCCACTTT. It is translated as CASSPFYRTGGTDSPLHF.

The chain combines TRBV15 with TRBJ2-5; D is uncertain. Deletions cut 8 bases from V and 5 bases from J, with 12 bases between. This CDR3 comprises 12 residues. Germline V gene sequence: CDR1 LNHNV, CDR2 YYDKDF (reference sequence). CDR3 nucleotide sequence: TGTGCCACCGGCCTGAAGGTGGAGACCCAGTACTTC. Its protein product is CATGLKVETQYF.

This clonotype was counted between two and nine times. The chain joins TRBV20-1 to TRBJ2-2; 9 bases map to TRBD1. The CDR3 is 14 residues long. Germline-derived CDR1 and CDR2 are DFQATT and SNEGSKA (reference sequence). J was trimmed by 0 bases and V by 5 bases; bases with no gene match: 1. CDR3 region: CSARTGANTGELFF. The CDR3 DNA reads TGCAGTGCTCGGACAGGGGCGAACACCGGGGAGCTGTTTTTT.

CDR3 sequence reads: CASSQDFGGPELFF. The CDR3 DNA is TGTGCCAGCAGCCAAGATTTTGGGGGGCCGGAGCTGTTTTTT. The chain employs TRBV3-1 and TRBJ2-2; D may be TRBD1 or TRBD2 (6 bases each). Germline V gene sequence: CDR1 LGHDT, CDR2 YNNKEL (reference sequence). V was trimmed by 0 bases and J by 10 bases, leaving 12 bases between them. The CDR3 runs 14 residues. Full variable domain (remainder filled in from reference TRBV3-1 and TRBJ2-2): DTAVSQTPKYLVTQMGNDKSIKCEQNLGHDTMYWYKQDSKKFLKIMFSYNNKELIINETVPNRFSPKSPDKAHLNLHINSLELGDSAVYFCASSQDFGGPELFFGEGSRLTVL.